This TCR beta chain comes out of a study of cytomegalovirus exposure and HLA in healthy donors. Study-wide background: Early on, a data release was issued that held approximately 78 million unique TCRs from HLA-typed donors. Study findings and constraints: Indistinguishable V segments, including TRBV6-2 and TRBV6-3, were excluded. Among TCR beta chains of equal frequency, HLA-associated ones were more clonally expanded in a later analysis. According to reports, the classifier identified cytomegalovirus status with high specificity and sensitivity.

This clone was seen a few times. Its antigen is unidentified. V shed 1 base and J shed 8 bases, with 9 bases lying between them. CDR1 and CDR2 from the germline V gene are SGHTA and FQGTGA. This CDR3 has 13 amino acids. Primers included in the PCR were 60 Vbeta and 13 Jbeta primers. This table comes from immunoSEQ multiplex PCR, and its TCRdb copy is limited to in-frame clones, with some not included. This sample has more than 140,000 clones, with about three fifths found just once. This clonotype was obtained from a woman under 40 in good health and CMV-seropositive. The sample was PBMCs. This chain uses TRBV7-3 with TRBJ2-1; a weak D match, TRBD2 (5 bases). The CDR3 protein is CASSLRVRDEQFF. The CDR3 DNA reads as TGTGCCAGCAGCTTAAGGGTGCGGGATGAGCAGTTCTTC. Full variable domain (rest looked up from reference TRBV7-3 and TRBJ2-1): GAGVSQTPSNKVTEKGKYVELRCDPISGHTALYWYRQSLGQGPEFLIYFQGTGAADDSGLPNDRFFAVRPEGSVSTLKIQRTERGDSAVYLCASSLRVRDEQFFGPGTRLTVL.